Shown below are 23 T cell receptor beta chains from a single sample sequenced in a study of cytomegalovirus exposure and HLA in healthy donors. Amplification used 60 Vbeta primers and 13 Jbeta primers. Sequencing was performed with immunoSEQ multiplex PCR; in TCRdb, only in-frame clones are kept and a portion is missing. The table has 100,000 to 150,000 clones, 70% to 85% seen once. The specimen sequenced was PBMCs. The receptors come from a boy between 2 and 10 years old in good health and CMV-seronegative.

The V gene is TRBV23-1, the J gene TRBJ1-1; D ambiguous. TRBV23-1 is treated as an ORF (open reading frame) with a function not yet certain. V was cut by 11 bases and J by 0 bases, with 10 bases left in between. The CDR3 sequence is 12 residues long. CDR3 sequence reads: CARRQMNTEAFF. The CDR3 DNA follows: TGCGCCCGGCGGCAAATGAACACTGAAGCTTTCTTT.

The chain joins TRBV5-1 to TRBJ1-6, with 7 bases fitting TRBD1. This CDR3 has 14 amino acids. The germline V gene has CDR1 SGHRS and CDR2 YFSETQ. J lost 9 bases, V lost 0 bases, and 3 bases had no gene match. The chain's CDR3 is CASSLDRGGSPLHF. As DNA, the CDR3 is TGCGCCAGCAGCTTGGACAGGGGTGGTTCACCCCTCCACTTT.

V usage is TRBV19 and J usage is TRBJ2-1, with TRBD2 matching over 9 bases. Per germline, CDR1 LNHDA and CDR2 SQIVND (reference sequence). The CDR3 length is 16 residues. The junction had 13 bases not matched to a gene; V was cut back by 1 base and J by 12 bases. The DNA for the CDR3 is TGTGCCAGTAGTATAGCCGGCGGGAGGGAAAGGGGAAGGCAGTTCTTC. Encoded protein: CASSIAGGRERGRQFF.

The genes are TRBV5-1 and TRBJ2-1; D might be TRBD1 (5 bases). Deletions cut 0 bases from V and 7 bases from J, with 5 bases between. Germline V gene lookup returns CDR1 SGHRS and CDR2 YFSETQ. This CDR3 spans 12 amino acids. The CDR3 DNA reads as TGCGCCAGCAGCTTGGAGGGGAATGAGCAGTTCTTC. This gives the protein CASSLEGNEQFF.

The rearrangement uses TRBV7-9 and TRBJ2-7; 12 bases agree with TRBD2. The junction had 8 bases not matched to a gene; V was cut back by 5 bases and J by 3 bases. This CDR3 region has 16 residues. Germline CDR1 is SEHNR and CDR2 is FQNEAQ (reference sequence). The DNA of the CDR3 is TGTGCCAGCAGCGCCCGGACTAGCGGGATAGTCTACGAGCAGTACGTC. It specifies CASSARTSGIVYEQYV.

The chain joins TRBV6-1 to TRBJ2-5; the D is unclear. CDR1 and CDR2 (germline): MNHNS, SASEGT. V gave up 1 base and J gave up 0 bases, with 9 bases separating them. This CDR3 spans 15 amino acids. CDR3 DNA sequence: TGTGCCAGCAGTGAAGGGCCGGGTTACCAAGAGACCCAGTACTTC. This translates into CASSEGPGYQETQYF.

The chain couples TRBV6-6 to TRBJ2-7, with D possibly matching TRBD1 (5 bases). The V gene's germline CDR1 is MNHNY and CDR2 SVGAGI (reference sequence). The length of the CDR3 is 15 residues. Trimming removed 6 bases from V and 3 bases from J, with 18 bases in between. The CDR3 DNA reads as TGTGCCAGCAGCCTATCGACAGTTACCTTCTACGAGCAGTACTTC. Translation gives CASSLSTVTFYEQYF.

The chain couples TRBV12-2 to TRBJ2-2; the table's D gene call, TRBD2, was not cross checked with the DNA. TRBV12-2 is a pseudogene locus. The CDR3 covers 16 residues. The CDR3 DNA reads TGTGCAAGTCGCTTAACGCGACTAGCGGAGACCGGGGAGCTGTTTTTT. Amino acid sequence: CASRLTRLAETGELFF.

CDR3 nucleotide sequence: TGTGCCAGCAGTTTATCACGGTCTAGCACAGATACGCAGTATTTT. Residues: CASSLSRSSTDTQYF. The rearrangement uses TRBV27 and TRBJ2-3; D remains unclear. The length of the CDR3 is 15 residues. Germline-derived CDR1 and CDR2 are MNHEY and SMNVEV (reference sequence). Deletions cut 0 bases from V and 0 bases from J, with 7 bases between.

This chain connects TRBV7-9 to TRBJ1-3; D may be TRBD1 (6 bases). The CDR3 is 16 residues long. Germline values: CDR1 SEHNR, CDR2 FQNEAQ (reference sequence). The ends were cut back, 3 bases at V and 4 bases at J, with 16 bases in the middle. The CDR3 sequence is CASSFFAGDSGNTIYF. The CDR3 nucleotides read TGTGCCAGCAGCTTCTTTGCAGGGGATTCGGGAAACACCATATATTTT.

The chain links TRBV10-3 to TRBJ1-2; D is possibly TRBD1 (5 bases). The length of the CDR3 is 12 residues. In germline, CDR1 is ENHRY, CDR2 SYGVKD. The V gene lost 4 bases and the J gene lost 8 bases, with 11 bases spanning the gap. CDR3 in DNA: TGTGCCATCAGTGGGGGGGTAGAGGGCTACACCTTC. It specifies CAISGGVEGYTF.

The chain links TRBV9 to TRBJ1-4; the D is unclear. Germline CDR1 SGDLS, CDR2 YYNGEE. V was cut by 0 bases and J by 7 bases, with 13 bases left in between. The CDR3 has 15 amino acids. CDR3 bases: TGTGCCAGCAGCGTAGCTGGTAGTCGAGGTGAAAAACTGTTTTTT. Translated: CASSVAGSRGEKLFF.

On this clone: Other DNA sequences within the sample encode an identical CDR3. The CDR3 protein is CASSGSGTDTQYF. CDR3 DNA sequence: TGTGCCAGCAGTGGATCAGGCACAGATACGCAGTATTTT. The chain combines TRBV6-4 with TRBJ2-3; no clear D. V was clipped by 4 bases and J by 1 base, with 6 bases between them. The germline V gene encodes CDR1 MRHNA and CDR2 SNTAGT. The CDR3 spans 13 residues.

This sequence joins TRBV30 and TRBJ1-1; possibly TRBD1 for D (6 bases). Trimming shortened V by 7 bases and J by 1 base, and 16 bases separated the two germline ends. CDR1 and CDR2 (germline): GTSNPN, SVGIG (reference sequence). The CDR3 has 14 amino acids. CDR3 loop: CASTTGQTNTEAFF. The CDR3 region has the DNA TGTGCCTCGACTACCGGACAGACGAACACTGAAGCTTTCTTT.

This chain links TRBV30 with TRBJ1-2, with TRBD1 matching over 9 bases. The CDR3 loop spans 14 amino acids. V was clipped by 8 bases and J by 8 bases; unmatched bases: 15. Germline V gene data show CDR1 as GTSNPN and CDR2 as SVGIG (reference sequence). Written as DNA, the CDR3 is TGTGCCGCTCCCGACCCGGGACAGGGTGTAGGCTACACCTTC. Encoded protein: CAAPDPGQGVGYTF.

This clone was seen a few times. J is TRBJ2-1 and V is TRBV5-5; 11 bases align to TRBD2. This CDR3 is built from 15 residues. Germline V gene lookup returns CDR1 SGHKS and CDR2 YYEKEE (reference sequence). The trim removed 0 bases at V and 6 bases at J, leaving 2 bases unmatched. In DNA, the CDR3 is TGTGCCAGCAGCTTGGCTGGGACTAGCGGCAATGAGCAGTTCTTC. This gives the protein CASSLAGTSGNEQFF.

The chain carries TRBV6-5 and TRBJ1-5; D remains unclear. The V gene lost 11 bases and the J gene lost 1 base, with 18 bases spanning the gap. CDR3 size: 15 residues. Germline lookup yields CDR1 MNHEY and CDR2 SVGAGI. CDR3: CASRLTGGSNQPQHF. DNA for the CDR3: TGTGCCTCAAGGCTCACGGGAGGCAGCAATCAGCCCCAGCATTTT.

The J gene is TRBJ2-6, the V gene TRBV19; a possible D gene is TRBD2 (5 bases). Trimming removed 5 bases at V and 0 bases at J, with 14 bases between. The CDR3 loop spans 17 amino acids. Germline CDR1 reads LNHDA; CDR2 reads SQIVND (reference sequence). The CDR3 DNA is TGTGCCAGTAGTCCCCGGGGTATGCACTCTGGGGCCAACGTCCTGACTTTC. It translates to CASSPRGMHSGANVLTF.

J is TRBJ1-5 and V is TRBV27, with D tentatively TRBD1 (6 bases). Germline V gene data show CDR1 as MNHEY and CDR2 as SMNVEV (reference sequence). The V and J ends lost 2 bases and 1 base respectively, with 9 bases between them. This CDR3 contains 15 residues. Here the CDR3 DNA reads TGTGCCAGCAGTTTAGGTAGGGGGAGCAATCAGCCCCAGCATTTT. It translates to CASSLGRGSNQPQHF.

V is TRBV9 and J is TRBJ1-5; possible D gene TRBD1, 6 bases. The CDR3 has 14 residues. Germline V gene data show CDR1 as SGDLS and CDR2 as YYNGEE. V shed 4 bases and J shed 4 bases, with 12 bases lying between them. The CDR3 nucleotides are TGTGCCAGCAGCCCCGGGACACCGAATCAGCCCCAGCATTTT. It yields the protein CASSPGTPNQPQHF.

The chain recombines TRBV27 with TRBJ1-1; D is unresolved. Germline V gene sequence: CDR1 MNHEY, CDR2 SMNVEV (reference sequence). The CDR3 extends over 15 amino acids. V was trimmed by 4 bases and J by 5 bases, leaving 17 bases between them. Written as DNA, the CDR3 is TGTGCCAGCAGTTCCCCGGGCCGAGGGTGGACTGAAGCTTTCTTT. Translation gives CASSSPGRGWTEAFF.

CDR3 in amino acids: CASSIFAGTGESYEQYF. CDR3 nucleotides: TGTGCCAGTAGTATTTTCGCGGGAACAGGGGAGTCCTACGAGCAGTACTTC. V gene TRBV19 combines with J gene TRBJ2-7; weak D call: TRBD1 (7 bases). V lost 3 bases and J 1 base, leaving 19 bases between the germline ends. Germline CDR1 reads LNHDA; CDR2 reads SQIVND (reference sequence). The CDR3 spans 17 residues.

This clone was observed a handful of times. The CDR3 DNA is TGTGCCAGCACCAAGGGACAGGCCTACGAGCAGTACTTC. This gives the protein CASTKGQAYEQYF. The chain carries TRBV6-1 and TRBJ2-7, with 8 bases fitting TRBD1. V lost 7 bases, J lost 2 bases, and 4 bases stayed unmatched. This CDR3 is built from 13 residues. CDR1 and CDR2 (germline): MNHNS, SASEGT.